The 7 T cell receptor beta chains presented below share a single source sample, sequenced in a study of shared clonotypes between healthy human individuals. Data came from immunoSEQ multiplex PCR; TCRdb stores just in-frame clones and leaves some out. The table shows a few hundred thousand clones, with 96% occurring only once. Sequencing used memory CD8+ T cells sorted from blood. Noted subset: CD45RO+ cells pooled with CCR7-negative TemRA cells. The receptors derive from a man aged 25-45 years in good health.

This chain uses TRBV2 with TRBJ2-7; D remains ambiguous. Per the germline V gene, CDR1 is SNHLY and CDR2 is FYNNEI. The ends were cut back, 4 bases at V and 6 bases at J, with 7 bases in the middle. The CDR3 covers 11 residues. The DNA of the CDR3 is TGTGCCAGCAGTGTAATTCTCGAGCAGTACTTC. It encodes CASSVILEQYF.

The chain recombines TRBV6-5 with TRBJ2-1, with D perhaps assigned TRBD1 or TRBD2 (5 bases each). V was trimmed by 0 bases and J by 9 bases, leaving 15 bases between them. CDR1 is MNHEY, CDR2 SVGAGI, per germline. The CDR3 covers 15 residues. As DNA, the CDR3 is TGTGCCAGCAGTTACTCAGACTATACTAGGGGTGAGCAGTTCTTC. Translating it yields CASSYSDYTRGEQFF.

The J gene is TRBJ2-1, the V gene TRBV7-3; tentatively, D is TRBD2 (5 bases). The CDR3 has 14 residues. Germline V CDR1 and CDR2: SGHTA, FQGTGA. V was trimmed by 1 base and J by 5 bases, leaving 9 bases between them. The CDR3 is CASSLSQRNNEQFF. The CDR3 DNA follows: TGTGCCAGCAGCTTAAGTCAGCGGAACAATGAGCAGTTCTTC.

V is TRBV5-4 and J is TRBJ1-1; 9 bases line up with TRBD1. Germline loops: CDR1 SGHNT, CDR2 YYREEE (reference sequence). The CDR3 loop spans 15 amino acids. After removal of 4 bases from V and 4 bases from J, the junction contained 8 bases not matched to a gene. CDR3 DNA sequence: TGTGCCAGCAGCCTCGACCCGACAGGGGGCACTGAAGCTTTCTTT. It is translated as CASSLDPTGGTEAFF.

This rearrangement joins TRBV28 to TRBJ2-7, with TRBD2 matching over 8 bases. The J segment lost 2 bases and the V segment lost 6 bases, leaving 6 bases of the junction unmatched. This CDR3 spans 14 amino acids. Looked up from germline, CDR1 is MDHEN and CDR2 is SYDVKM. In DNA form, the CDR3 reads TGTGCCAGCAGCCCGACTAGCGTCCCCTACGAGCAGTACTTC. It translates to CASSPTSVPYEQYF.

This chain joins TRBV28 and TRBJ2-5; weak D call: TRBD1 (6 bases). V was trimmed by 3 bases and J by 2 bases, leaving 10 bases between them. The CDR3 has 14 residues. Germline CDR1 reads MDHEN; CDR2 reads SYDVKM. CDR3 nucleotide sequence: TGTGCCAGCAGTTTGGCACAGGGTCAAGAGACCCAGTACTTC. It yields the protein CASSLAQGQETQYF.

This sequence joins TRBV5-1 and TRBJ1-1; D is uncertain. Germline V lookup: CDR1 SGHRS, CDR2 YFSETQ. Trimming took off 0 bases at V and 4 bases at J, with 4 bases between the two ends. This CDR3 has 12 residues. This CDR3 reads CASSLDITEAFF. CDR3 coding DNA: TGCGCCAGCAGCTTGGATATCACTGAAGCTTTCTTT.